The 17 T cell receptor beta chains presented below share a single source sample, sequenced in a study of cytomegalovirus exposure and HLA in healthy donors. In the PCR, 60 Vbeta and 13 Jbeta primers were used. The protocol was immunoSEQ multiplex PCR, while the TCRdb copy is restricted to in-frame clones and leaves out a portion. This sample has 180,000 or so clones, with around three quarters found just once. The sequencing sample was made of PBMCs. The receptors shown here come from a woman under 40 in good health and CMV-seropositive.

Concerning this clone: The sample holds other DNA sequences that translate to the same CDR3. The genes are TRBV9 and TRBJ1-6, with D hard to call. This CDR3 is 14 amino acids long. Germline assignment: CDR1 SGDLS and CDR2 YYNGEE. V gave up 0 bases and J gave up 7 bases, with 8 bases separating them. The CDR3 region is CASSVGHGNSPLHF. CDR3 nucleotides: TGTGCCAGCAGCGTAGGACATGGGAATTCACCCCTCCACTTT.

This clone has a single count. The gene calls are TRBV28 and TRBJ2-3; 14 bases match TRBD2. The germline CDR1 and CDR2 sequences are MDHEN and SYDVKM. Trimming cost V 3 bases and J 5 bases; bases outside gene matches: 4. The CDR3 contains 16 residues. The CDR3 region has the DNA TGTGCCAGCAGTTTCGAGACTAGCGGGGGGGTAGATACGCAGTATTTT. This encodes CASSFETSGGVDTQYF.

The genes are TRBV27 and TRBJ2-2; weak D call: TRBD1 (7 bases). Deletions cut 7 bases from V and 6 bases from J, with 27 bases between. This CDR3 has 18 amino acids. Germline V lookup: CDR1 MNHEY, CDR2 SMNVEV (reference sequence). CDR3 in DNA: TGTGCCAGCACTCCTATAGACAGGGCGGGGCCTAACGCCGGGGAGCTGTTTTTT. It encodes CASTPIDRAGPNAGELFF.

The CDR3 DNA follows: TGTGCCAGCTCACCGAAGGGAGGTGGAGAGACCCAGTACTTC. It encodes CASSPKGGGETQYF. The chain employs TRBV18 and TRBJ2-5; D is possibly TRBD2 (6 bases). The CDR3 extends over 14 amino acids. The V gene lost 3 bases and the J gene lost 4 bases, with 12 bases spanning the gap. CDR1 is KGHSH and CDR2 is LQKENI in the germline V gene.

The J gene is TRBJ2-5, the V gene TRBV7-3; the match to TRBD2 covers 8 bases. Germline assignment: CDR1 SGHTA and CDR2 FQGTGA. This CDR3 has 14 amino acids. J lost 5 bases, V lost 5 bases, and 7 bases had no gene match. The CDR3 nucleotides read TGTGCCAGCAGCCCGACTAGCGCGATGGAGACCCAGTACTTC. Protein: CASSPTSAMETQYF.

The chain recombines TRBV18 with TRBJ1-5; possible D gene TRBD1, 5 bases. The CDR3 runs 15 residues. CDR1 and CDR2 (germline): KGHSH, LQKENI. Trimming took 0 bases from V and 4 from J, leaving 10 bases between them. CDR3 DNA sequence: TGTGCCAGCTCACCACCGTCGGGGGAGAATCAGCCCCAGCATTTT. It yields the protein CASSPPSGENQPQHF.

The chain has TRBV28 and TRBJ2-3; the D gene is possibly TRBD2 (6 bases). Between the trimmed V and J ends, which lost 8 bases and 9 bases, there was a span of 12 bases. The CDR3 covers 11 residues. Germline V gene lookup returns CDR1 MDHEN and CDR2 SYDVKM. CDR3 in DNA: TGTGCCAGCGAGCGGGCTCAGACGCAGTATTTT. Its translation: CASERAQTQYF.

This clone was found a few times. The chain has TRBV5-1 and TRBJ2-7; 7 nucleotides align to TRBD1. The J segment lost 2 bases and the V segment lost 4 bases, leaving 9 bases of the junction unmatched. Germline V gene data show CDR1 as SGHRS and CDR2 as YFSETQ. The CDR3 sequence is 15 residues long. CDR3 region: CASSHGQAGPYEQYF. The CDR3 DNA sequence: TGCGCCAGCAGCCACGGACAGGCGGGCCCCTACGAGCAGTACTTC.

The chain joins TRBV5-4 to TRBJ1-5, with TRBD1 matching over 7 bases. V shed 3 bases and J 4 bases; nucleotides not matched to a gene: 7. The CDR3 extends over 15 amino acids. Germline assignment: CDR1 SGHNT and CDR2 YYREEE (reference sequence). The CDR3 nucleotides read TGTGCCAGCAGCTCCGGGACAGACCTTAATCAGCCCCAGCATTTT. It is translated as CASSSGTDLNQPQHF.

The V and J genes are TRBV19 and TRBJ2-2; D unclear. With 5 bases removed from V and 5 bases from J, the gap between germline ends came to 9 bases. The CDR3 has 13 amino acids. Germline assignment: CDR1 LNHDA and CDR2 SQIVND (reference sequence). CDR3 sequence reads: CASSFGGTGELFF. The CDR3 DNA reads TGTGCCAGTAGTTTCGGCGGAACCGGGGAGCTGTTTTTT.

The CDR3 nucleotides are TGTGCCAGTAGTCTCACAGGGGTTTCACCCCTCCACTTT. Its protein product is CASSLTGVSPLHF. This chain joins TRBV19 and TRBJ1-6; 7 nucleotides match TRBD1. Germline CDR1 is LNHDA and CDR2 is SQIVND (reference sequence). CDR3 length: 13 amino acids. The V gene end was trimmed by 5 bases and the J gene end by 9 bases; junction bases not matched to a gene: 4.

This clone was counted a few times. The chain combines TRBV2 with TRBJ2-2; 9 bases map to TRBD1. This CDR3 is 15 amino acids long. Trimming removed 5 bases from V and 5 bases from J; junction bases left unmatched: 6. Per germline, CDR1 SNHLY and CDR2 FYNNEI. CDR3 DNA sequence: TGTGCCAGCAGTAACAGGGGGCTCCGAACCGGGGAGCTGTTTTTT. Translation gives CASSNRGLRTGELFF.

CDR3 DNA sequence: TGTGCCAGCAGCCTTCGGACTAGCGGGGGAATACAAGAGACCCAGTACTTC. This encodes CASSLRTSGGIQETQYF. The chain couples TRBV11-3 to TRBJ2-5; TRBD2 aligns across 13 bases. Germline values: CDR1 SGHNT, CDR2 YENEEA. With 5 bases clipped from V and 2 bases from J, the junction kept 8 bases outside the gene matches. The CDR3 contains 17 residues.

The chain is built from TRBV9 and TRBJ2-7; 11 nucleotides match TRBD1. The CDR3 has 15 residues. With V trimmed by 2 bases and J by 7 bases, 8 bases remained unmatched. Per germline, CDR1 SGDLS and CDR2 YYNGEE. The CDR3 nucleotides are TGTGCCAGCAGCGTCAATCCGGGACAGGGGGTAGAGCAGTACTTC. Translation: CASSVNPGQGVEQYF.

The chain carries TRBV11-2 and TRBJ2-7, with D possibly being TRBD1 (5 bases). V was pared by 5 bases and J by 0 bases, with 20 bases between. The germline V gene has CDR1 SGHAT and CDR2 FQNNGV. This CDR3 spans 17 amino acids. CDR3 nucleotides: TGTGCCAGCAGCACAAGTCCGACAGCCCCGAGCTCCTACGAGCAGTACTTC. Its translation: CASSTSPTAPSSYEQYF.

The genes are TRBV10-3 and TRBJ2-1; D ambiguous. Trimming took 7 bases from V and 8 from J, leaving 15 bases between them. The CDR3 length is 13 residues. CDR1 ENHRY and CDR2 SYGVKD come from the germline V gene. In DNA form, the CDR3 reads TGTGCCATCAAGAGTTCAGACCGGGATGAGCAGTTCTTC. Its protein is CAIKSSDRDEQFF.

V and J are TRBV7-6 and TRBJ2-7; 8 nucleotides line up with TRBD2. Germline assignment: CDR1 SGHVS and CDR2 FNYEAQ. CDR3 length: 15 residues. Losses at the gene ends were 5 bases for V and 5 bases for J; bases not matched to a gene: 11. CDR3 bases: TGTGCCAGCAGCCCCATCGGGGGGGCCGGTGACGAGCAGTACTTC. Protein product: CASSPIGGAGDEQYF.